The 4 T cell receptor beta chains below were found in one sample sequenced in a study of cytomegalovirus exposure and HLA in healthy donors. Some clones are missing from TCRdb's copy, which holds only in-frame ones; the method was immunoSEQ multiplex PCR. This sample has some 180,000 clones, with about 89% found just once. Sequencing was performed on PBMCs. The origin of the receptors is a young man in good health and CMV-seropositive.

This chain connects TRBV9 to TRBJ2-5; D remains ambiguous. The length of the CDR3 is 13 residues. Trimming removed 4 bases from V and 5 bases from J, with 12 bases in between. Germline V CDR1 and CDR2: SGDLS, YYNGEE. As DNA, the CDR3 is TGTGCCAGCAGCCGCACGGTGTGGGAGACCCAGTACTTC. Translated, it gives CASSRTVWETQYF.

This clone was counted once. This sequence joins TRBV19 and TRBJ2-1; TRBD2 matches at 7 bases. Trimming at V came to 7 bases and at J to 3 bases, leaving 3 bases not matched to a gene. The CDR3 length is 13 residues. Per germline, CDR1 LNHDA and CDR2 SQIVND (reference sequence). CDR3 amino acids: CASTGTNYNEQFF. The CDR3 coding sequence is TGTGCCAGTACCGGGACTAACTACAATGAGCAGTTCTTC.

This sequence joins TRBV13 and TRBJ2-1, with D perhaps TRBD1 or TRBD2 (6 bases each). Germline CDR1 PRHDT, CDR2 FYEKMQ (reference sequence). V lost 4 bases to trimming and J lost 9 bases, with 19 bases between them. The CDR3 loop spans 15 amino acids. The CDR3 DNA reads as TGTGCCAGCAGCTCCCGGGACTGGGGGCTCAGTGAGCAGTTCTTC. Its protein product is CASSSRDWGLSEQFF.

The rearrangement links TRBV29-1 to TRBJ2-2; TRBD2 might be the D (6 bases). Germline V gene data show CDR1 as SQVTM and CDR2 as ANQGSEA. The CDR3 sequence is 13 residues long. V was trimmed by 4 bases and J by 4 bases, leaving 10 bases between them. The CDR3 nucleotides are TGCAGCGTTGGCGGAGGGTTCACCGGGGAGCTGTTTTTT. This codes for CSVGGGFTGELFF.